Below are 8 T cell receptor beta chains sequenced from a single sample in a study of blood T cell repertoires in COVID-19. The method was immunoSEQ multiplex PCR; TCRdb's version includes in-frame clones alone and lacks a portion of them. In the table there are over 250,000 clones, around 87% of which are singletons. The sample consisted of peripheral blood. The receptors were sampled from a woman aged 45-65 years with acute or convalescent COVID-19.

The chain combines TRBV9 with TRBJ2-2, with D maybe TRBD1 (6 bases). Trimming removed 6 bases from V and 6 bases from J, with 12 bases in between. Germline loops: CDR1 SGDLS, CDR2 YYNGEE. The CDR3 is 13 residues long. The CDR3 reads CASTRGSAGELFF. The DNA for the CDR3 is TGTGCCAGCACTAGGGGGAGTGCCGGGGAGCTGTTTTTT.

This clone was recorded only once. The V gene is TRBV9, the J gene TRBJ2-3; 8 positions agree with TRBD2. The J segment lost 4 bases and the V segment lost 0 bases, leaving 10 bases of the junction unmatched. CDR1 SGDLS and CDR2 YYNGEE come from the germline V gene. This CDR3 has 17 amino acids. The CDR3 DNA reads TGTGCCAGCAGCGTAGCGGGAGGGCCCGACGGGCCAGATACGCAGTATTTT. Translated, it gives CASSVAGGPDGPDTQYF.

CDR3 in amino acids: CASSESPYRLPNYGYTF. CDR3 nucleotides: TGCGCCAGCAGTGAGTCTCCCTACAGATTACCTAACTATGGCTACACCTTC. V gene TRBV10-2 combines with J gene TRBJ1-2; D not certain. Deletions cut 0 bases from V and 0 bases from J, with 14 bases between. CDR3 length equals 17 residues. Germline V gives CDR1 WSHSY, CDR2 SAAADI.

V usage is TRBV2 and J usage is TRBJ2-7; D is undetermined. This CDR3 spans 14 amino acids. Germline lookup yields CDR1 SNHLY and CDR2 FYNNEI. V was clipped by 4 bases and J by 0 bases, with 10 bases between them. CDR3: CASSGAGFSYEQYF. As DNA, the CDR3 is TGTGCCAGCAGTGGCGCAGGTTTCTCCTACGAGCAGTACTTC.

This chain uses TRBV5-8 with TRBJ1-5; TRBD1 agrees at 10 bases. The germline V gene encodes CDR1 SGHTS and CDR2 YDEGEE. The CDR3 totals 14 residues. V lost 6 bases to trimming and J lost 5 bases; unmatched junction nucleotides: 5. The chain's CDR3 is CASTWDRGYQPQHF. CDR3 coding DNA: TGTGCCAGCACGTGGGACAGGGGATATCAGCCCCAGCATTTT.

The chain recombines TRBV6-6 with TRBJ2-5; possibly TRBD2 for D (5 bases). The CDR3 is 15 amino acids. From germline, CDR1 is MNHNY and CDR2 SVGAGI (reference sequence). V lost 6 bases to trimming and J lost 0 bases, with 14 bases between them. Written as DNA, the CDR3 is TGTGCCAGCAGCCCACCGGGAAACTACCAAGAGACCCAGTACTTC. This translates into CASSPPGNYQETQYF.

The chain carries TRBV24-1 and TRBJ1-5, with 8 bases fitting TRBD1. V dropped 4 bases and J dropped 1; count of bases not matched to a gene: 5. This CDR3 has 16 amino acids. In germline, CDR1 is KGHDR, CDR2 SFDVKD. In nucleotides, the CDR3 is TGTGCCACCAGTGAACTGGACAGGGTGAGCAATCAGCCCCAGCATTTT. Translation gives CATSELDRVSNQPQHF.

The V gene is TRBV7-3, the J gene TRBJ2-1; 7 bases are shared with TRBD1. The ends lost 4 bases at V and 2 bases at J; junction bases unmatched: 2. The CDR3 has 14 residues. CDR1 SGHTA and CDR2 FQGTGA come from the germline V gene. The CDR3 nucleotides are TGTGCCAGCAGCTCGACAGGGACCTACAATGAGCAGTTCTTC. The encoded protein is CASSSTGTYNEQFF.